Given below is one T cell receptor beta chain in context. This CDR3 contains 14 residues. V was clipped by 5 bases and J by 4 bases, with 14 bases between them. Germline values: CDR1 SGHTA, CDR2 FQGNSA. This sample is part of a study of blood T cell repertoires in COVID-19. The overall study: Samples taken during acute and convalescent COVID-19 were collected in the United States, Italy and Spain.

Recruitment covered about two dozen US areas and drew participants whose ages spanned roughly 18 to 90 years. Recovery meant two consecutive negative NP/OP PCR tests, professional clearance, or resolved symptoms. Libraries were prepared by immunoSEQ multiplex PCR; TCRdb keeps only in-frame clonotypes and omits some of them. This table holds about 220,000 clones, about four fifths found once. This clonotype was sampled from a woman between 55 and 75 years old who had recovered from COVID-19. This sequence joins TRBV7-2 and TRBJ1-2; D is unresolved. Input material: PBMCs or T cells enriched from blood (not recorded which). The CDR3 coding sequence is TGTGCCAGCAGCCAGAACGGGGATGCCTATGGCTACACCTTC. Amino acid sequence: CASSQNGDAYGYTF.